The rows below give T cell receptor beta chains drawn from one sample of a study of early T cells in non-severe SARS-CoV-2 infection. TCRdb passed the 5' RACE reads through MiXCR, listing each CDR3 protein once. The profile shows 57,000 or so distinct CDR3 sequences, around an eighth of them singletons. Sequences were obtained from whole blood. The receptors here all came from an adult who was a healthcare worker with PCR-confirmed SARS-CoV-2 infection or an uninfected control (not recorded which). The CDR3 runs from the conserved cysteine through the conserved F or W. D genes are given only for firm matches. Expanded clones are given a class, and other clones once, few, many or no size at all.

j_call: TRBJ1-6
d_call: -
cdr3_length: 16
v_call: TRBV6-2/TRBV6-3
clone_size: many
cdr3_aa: CASSPRESSYNSPLHF
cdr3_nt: TGTGCCAGCAGTCCCAGGGAGAGCTCCTATAATTCACCCCTCCACTTT

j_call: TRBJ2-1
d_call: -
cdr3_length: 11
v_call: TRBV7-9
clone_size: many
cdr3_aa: CASTGGHEQFF
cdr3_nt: TGTGCCAGCACCGGTGGGCATGAGCAGTTCTTC

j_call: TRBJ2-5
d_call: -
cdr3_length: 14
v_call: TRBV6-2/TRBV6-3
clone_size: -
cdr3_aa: CASSYGPGAETQYF
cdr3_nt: TGTGCCAGCAGTTATGGGCCAGGGGCCGAGACCCAGTACTTC

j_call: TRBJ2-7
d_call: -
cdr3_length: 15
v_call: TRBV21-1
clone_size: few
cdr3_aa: CASSKVWDRAYEQYF
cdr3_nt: TGTGCCAGCAGCAAAGTCTGGGACAGGGCCTACGAGCAGTACTTC

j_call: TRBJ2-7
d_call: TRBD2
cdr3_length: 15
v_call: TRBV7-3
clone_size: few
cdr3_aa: CASSLRAGDAYEQYF
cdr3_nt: TGTGCCAGCAGCTTAAGGGCGGGGGATGCCTACGAGCAGTACTTC

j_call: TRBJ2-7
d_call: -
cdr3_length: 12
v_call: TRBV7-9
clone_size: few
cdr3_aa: CASSLASSEQYF
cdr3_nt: TGTGCCAGCAGCTTAGCTAGTTCCGAGCAGTACTTC

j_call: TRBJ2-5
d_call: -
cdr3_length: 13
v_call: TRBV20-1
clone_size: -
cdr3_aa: CSAARGDQETQYF
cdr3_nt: TGCAGTGCTGCAAGAGGGGACCAAGAGACCCAGTACTTC

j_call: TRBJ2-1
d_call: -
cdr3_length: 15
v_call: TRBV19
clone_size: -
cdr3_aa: CASSMGLPLDDEQFF
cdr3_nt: TGTGCCAGTAGTATGGGCCTCCCCCTCGACGATGAGCAGTTCTTC

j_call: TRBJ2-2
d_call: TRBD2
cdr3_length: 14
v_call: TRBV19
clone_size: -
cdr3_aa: CASRTGGSTGELFF
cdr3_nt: TGTGCCAGTAGGACCGGGGGGAGCACCGGGGAGCTGTTTTTT

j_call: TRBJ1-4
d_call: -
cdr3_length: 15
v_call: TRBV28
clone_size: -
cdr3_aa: CASLDSGTTNEKLFF
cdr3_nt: TGTGCCAGCCTGGACAGTGGGACAACTAATGAAAAACTGTTTTTT

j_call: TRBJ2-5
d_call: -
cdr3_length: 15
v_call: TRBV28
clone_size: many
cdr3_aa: CASSSHQGNQETQYF
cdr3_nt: TGTGCCAGCAGTTCCCACCAGGGGAACCAGGAGACCCAGTACTTC

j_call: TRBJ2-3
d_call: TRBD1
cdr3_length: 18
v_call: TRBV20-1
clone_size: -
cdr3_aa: CSARGRDRGVSISDTQYF
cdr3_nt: TGCAGTGCTAGAGGACGGGACAGGGGGGTCAGCATTTCAGATACGCAGTATTTT

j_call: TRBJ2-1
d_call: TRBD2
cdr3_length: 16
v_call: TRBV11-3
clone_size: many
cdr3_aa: CASSQGLAGSYNEQFF
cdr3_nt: TGTGCCAGCAGCCAGGGACTAGCGGGTTCCTACAATGAGCAGTTCTTC

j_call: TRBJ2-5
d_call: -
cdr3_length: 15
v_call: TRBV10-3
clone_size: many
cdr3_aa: CAISESFGLQETQYF
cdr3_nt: TGTGCCATCAGTGAGTCGTTCGGATTACAAGAGACCCAGTACTTC

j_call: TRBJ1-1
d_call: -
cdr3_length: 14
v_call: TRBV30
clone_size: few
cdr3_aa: CAWSVVSTVSEAFF
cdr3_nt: TGTGCCTGGAGTGTGGTCTCCACCGTCTCTGAAGCTTTCTTT

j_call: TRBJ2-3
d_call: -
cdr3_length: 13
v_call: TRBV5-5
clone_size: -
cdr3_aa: CASSRVGTDTQYF
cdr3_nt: TGTGCCAGCAGCCGAGTAGGCACAGATACGCAGTATTTT

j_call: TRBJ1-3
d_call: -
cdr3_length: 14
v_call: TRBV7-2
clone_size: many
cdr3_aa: CASSFGRSGNTIYF
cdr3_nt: TGTGCCAGCAGCTTCGGGCGCTCTGGAAACACCATATATTTT

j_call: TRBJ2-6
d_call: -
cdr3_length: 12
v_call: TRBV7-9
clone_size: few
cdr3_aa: CASGPLGQPLTF
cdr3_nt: TGTGCCAGCGGCCCTCTCGGACAGCCCCTGACTTTC

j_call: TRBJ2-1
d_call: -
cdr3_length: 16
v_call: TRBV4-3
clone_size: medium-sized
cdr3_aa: CASSQEGQNPYNEQFF
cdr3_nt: TGCGCCAGCAGCCAAGAGGGACAAAATCCCTACAATGAGCAGTTCTTC

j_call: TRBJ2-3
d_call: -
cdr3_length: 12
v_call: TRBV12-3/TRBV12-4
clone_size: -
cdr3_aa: CASSPNLDTQYF
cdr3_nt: TGTGCCAGCAGTCCGAATTTGGATACGCAGTATTTT

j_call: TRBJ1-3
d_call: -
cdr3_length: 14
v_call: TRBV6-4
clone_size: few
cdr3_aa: CASSDSGDNSLKYF
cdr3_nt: TGTGCCAGCAGTGACAGCGGGGACAACTCGCTTAAATATTTT

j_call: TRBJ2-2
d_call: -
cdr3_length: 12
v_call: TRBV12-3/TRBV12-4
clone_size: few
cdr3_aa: CASGALGGELFF
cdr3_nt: TGTGCCAGCGGAGCTCTGGGTGGGGAGCTGTTTTTT

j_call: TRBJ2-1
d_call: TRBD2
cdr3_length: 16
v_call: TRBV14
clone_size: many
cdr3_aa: CASSQAKAGDGSEQFF
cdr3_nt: TGTGCCAGCAGCCAAGCAAAAGCGGGAGACGGGAGTGAGCAGTTCTTC

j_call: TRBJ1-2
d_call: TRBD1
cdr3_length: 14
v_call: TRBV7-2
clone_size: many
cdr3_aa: CASSLAGTGYGYTF
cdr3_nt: TGTGCCAGCAGCTTAGCCGGGACAGGCTATGGCTACACCTTC

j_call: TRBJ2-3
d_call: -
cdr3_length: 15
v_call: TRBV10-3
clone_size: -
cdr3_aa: CAISEGTLSMDTQYF
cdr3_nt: TGTGCCATCAGTGAAGGGACTCTTTCAATGGATACGCAGTATTTT

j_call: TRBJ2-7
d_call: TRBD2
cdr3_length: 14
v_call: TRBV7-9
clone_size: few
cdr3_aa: CASSPQAGGSEQYF
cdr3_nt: TGTGCCAGCAGCCCTCAAGCGGGAGGATCCGAGCAGTACTTC

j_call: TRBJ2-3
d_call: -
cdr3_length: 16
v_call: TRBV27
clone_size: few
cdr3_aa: CASSPMTLPRTDTQYF
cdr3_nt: TGTGCCAGCAGTCCGATGACCCTACCCCGCACAGATACGCAGTATTTT

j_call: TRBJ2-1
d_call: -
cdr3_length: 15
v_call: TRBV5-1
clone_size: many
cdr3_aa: CASSLSGDTYNEQFF
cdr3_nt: TGCGCCAGCAGCTTGAGCGGGGACACCTACAATGAGCAGTTCTTC